This entry describes one T cell receptor (beta chain). The entry originates in a study of lymphopenia after photon versus proton radiotherapy. V was shortened by 10 bases and J by 3 bases, with 14 bases between the two germline ends. CDR1 and CDR2 from the germline V gene are MNHEY and SMNVEV (reference sequence). The CDR3 is 13 amino acids. Clones were sequenced by immunoSEQ multiplex PCR, and TCRdb holds only the in-frame ones, with some missing. The sample records 30,000 to 45,000 clones, about 85% being singletons. The clonotype comes from a man between 50 and 59 years old with gastric cancer. V usage is TRBV27 and J usage is TRBJ2-3, with TRBD2 as a possible D gene (5 bases). The sequences come from peripheral blood, collected from a patient treated with photon-based radiotherapy. The CDR3 here is CATGRTFTDTQYF. DNA for the CDR3: TGTGCCACCGGAAGGACTTTTACAGATACGCAGTATTTT.